The 30 T cell receptor beta chains presented below share a single source sample, sequenced in a study of T cell clonality in common variable immunodeficiency. The assay was immunoSEQ multiplex PCR, and TCRdb's table has in-frame clones only and misses some. Listed for the sample are 30,000 to 40,000 clones, none seen a single time. Sequencing used peripheral blood mononuclear cells. The receptor set was obtained from a person between 18 and 69 years old in good health.

This clone appeared many times. With the read ending 3 residues before the CDR3 end, the germline J gene is used to fill in that end. This rearrangement joins TRBV19 to TRBJ2-3; tentatively, D is TRBD2 (7 bases). V gave up 7 bases and J gave up 8 bases, with 13 bases separating them. The CDR3 consists of 12 residues. Germline loops: CDR1 LNHDA, CDR2 SQIVND (reference sequence). The chain's CDR3 is CASNARGGTQYF. The CDR3 DNA, read in part, is TGTGCCAGTAATGCGAGGGGGGGTACG.

This clone was detected many times. The CDR3 goes on 3 residues after the read ends, and that part is filled in from the germline J gene. The chain joins TRBV19 to TRBJ1-1; 10 bases map to TRBD1. Germline V lookup: CDR1 LNHDA, CDR2 SQIVND (reference sequence). J lost 4 bases, V lost 5 bases, and 7 bases had no gene match. The CDR3 runs to 15 residues. Partial CDR3 DNA: TGTGCCAGTAGTGTAGGACAGGGGGGGAGCACTGAA. Translated: CASSVGQGGSTE. The full CDR3 is CASSVGQGGSTEAFF.

This clone was seen at least ten times. The read comes to an end 3 residues before the CDR3 does, leaving the germline J gene to fill in the end. The rearrangement joins TRBV5-5 to TRBJ2-1; 7 bases are a match to TRBD1. The CDR3 spans 13 residues. CDR1 is SGHKS, CDR2 YYEKEE, per germline (reference sequence). J was trimmed by 7 bases and V by 6 bases; bases with no gene match: 7. CDR3 region: CASTRQGVNEQFF. The sequenced CDR3 bases are TGTGCCAGCACCAGACAGGGTGTGAATGAG. The variable domain in full, with the rest retrieved from reference TRBV5-5 and TRBJ2-1, is DAGVTQSPTHLIKTRGQQVTLRCSPISGHKSVSWYQQVLGQGPQFIFQYYEKEERGRGNFPDRFSARQFPNYSSELNVNALLLGDSALYLCASTRQGVNEQFFGPGTRLTVL.

The table lists this clone with many counts. The DNA ends 3 residues before the CDR3 does, and the rest of the CDR3 is filled in from the germline J gene. This chain uses TRBV5-6 with TRBJ2-2; TRBD1 might be the D (6 bases). The V gene lost 0 bases and the J gene lost 1 base, with 7 bases spanning the gap. CDR3 length: 15 residues. Germline loops: CDR1 SGHDT, CDR2 YYEEEE. The CDR3 bases that were read are TGTGCCAGCAGCTTGGGAGGGGGGAACACCGGGGAG. Its translation: CASSLGGGNTGE. The entire CDR3 sequence reads CASSLGGGNTGELFF.

This clone was observed many times. The CDR3 protein is CASSPTNGEGEKLFF. CDR3 DNA, as far as it was read: TGTGCCAGCAGCCCCACCAACGGGGAGGGTGAAAAA. The genes are TRBV5-4 and TRBJ1-4, with no clear D. The CDR3 end lies 3 residues beyond the end of the read and is filled in from the germline J gene. Germline values: CDR1 SGHNT, CDR2 YYREEE (reference sequence). V dropped 4 bases and J dropped 7 bases, with 17 bases sitting between them. The CDR3 consists of 15 residues.

Many counts were recorded for this clone. The sequenced fragment ends 3 residues before the CDR3 boundary, so the rest is inferred from the germline J gene. J is TRBJ1-5 and V is TRBV7-6; tentative D call: TRBD1 (6 bases). CDR1 is SGHVS, CDR2 FNYEAQ, per germline. Between the trimmed V and J ends, which lost 3 bases and 7 bases, there was a span of 16 bases. The length of the CDR3 is 15 residues. The CDR3 spells CASSLGHQNGQPQHF. The part of the CDR3 DNA that was read is TGTGCCAGCAGCTTGGGACACCAAAACGGGCAGCCC.

This clone has at least ten counts. The read ends 3 residues early relative to the CDR3; the germline J gene fills the gap. The chain links TRBV6-1 to TRBJ2-7; D is uncertain. This CDR3 has 13 amino acids. CDR1 and CDR2 from the germline V gene are MNHNS and SASEGT. Deletions cut 1 base from V and 1 base from J, with 5 bases between. The sequenced part of the CDR3 DNA is TGTGCCAGCAGTGAAGACTCATCCTACGAG. As protein: CASSEDSSYE. The complete CDR3 sequence is CASSEDSSYEQYF.

This clone was detected ten times or more. Coverage ceases 3 residues before the CDR3 finishes, and the germline J gene fills in the end. The rearrangement links TRBV18 to TRBJ1-6; 9 nucleotides agree with TRBD1. The V gene's germline CDR1 is KGHSH and CDR2 LQKENI. The CDR3 sequence is 15 residues long. J was trimmed by 7 bases and V by 4 bases; bases with no gene match: 5. Incomplete CDR3 DNA: TGTGCCAGCTCACTGGGGACAGGGAGAAATTCACCC. The encoded protein is CASSLGTGRNSP. In full, the CDR3 is CASSLGTGRNSPLHF. The full variable domain, with the rest looked up from reference TRBV18 and TRBJ1-6, is NAGVMQNPRHLVRRRGQEARLRCSPMKGHSHVYWYRQLPEEGLKFMVYLQKENIIDESGMPKERFSAEFPKEGPSILRIQQVVRGDSAAYFCASSLGTGRNSPLHFGNGTRLTVT.

This clone occurred many times. The read ends 3 residues shy of where the CDR3 ends; the end is completed using the germline J gene. The chain employs TRBV12-5 and TRBJ2-2; TRBD2 matches at 14 bases. The CDR3 runs 16 residues. Germline values: CDR1 LGHNT, CDR2 FRNRAP. V shed 5 bases and J 4 bases; nucleotides not matched to a gene: 3. The part of the CDR3 DNA that was read is TGTGCTAGTGGTCCGGGACTAGCGGGAGTCACCGGGGAG. It is translated as CASGPGLAGVTGE. The full CDR3 reads CASGPGLAGVTGELFF.

In this sample, this clone turned up many times. The read ends 3 residues shy of where the CDR3 ends; the end is completed using the germline J gene. This chain joins TRBV19 and TRBJ1-1; tentative D call: TRBD1 (5 bases). Germline CDR1 LNHDA, CDR2 SQIVND (reference sequence). The CDR3 runs 15 residues. The V gene lost 0 bases and the J gene lost 4 bases, with 12 bases spanning the gap. CDR3 sequence: CASSIEGQLSTEAFF. The part of the CDR3 DNA that was read is TGTGCCAGTAGTATAGAGGGGCAGTTGAGCACTGAA.

In this sample, this clone turned up many times. The read finishes 3 residues shy of the CDR3 end, and the germline J gene is used to complete it. The chain recombines TRBV2 with TRBJ1-5, with D possibly matching TRBD1 (5 bases). There are 15 residues in the CDR3. Trimming stripped 4 bases from V and 3 bases from J, with 13 bases between. The germline V gene encodes CDR1 SNHLY and CDR2 FYNNEI. CDR3 region: CASSVLGQNNQPQHF. The part of the CDR3 DNA that was read is TGTGCCAGCAGTGTTTTAGGACAAAACAATCAGCCC.

This clone was seen at least ten times. The CDR3 extends 3 residues past the end of the read, so its final part is completed from the germline J gene. V gene TRBV2 combines with J gene TRBJ1-2; D gene ambiguous. Germline lookup yields CDR1 SNHLY and CDR2 FYNNEI. V gave up 2 bases and J gave up 2 bases, with 9 bases separating them. This CDR3 region has 14 residues. CDR3 DNA (partial): TGTGCCAGCAGTGAAAACAGTGGAAACTATGGC. Amino acids: CASSENSGNYG. In full, the CDR3 reads CASSENSGNYGYTF.

This clone came up many times. The covered CDR3 bases are TGCAGTGCTAGAGGGGCAATAACAGCAGATACG. It codes for CSARGAITADT. Given in full, the CDR3 is CSARGAITADTQYF. V gene TRBV20-1 combines with J gene TRBJ2-3; D call uncertain. With the read ending 3 residues before the CDR3 end, the germline J gene is used to fill in that end. Deletions cut 1 base from V and 4 bases from J, with 12 bases between. Germline V gene lookup returns CDR1 DFQATT and CDR2 SNEGSKA (reference sequence). The CDR3 has 14 amino acids.

There are many counts of this clone. The missing CDR3 end, 3 residues past where the read stops, is filled in from the germline J gene. The rearrangement uses TRBV2 and TRBJ2-3; D not certain. Germline V gene data show CDR1 as SNHLY and CDR2 as FYNNEI. This CDR3 is built from 13 residues. V was cut by 6 bases and J by 0 bases, with 7 bases left in between. The CDR3 reads CASSLTSTDTQYF. CDR3 bases read: TGTGCCAGCAGCCTGACTAGCACAGATACG.

At least ten counts were recorded for this clone. Read data end 3 residues before the CDR3 end; the end is taken from the germline J gene. The chain carries TRBV18 and TRBJ2-7, with D possibly matching TRBD1 (6 bases). CDR1 and CDR2 from the germline V gene are KGHSH and LQKENI. This CDR3 is built from 13 residues. V was cut by 2 bases and J by 6 bases, with 11 bases left in between. The part of the CDR3 DNA that was read is TGTGCCAGCTCACCAGACAGGCTCAGCGAG. As protein: CASSPDRLSE. The whole CDR3 protein is CASSPDRLSEQYF.

This clone occurred many times. The read terminates 3 residues before the CDR3 end, so the remaining end is supplied by the germline J gene. This rearrangement joins TRBV6-4 to TRBJ2-2; the D is unclear. Germline CDR1 and CDR2: MRHNA and SNTAGT. V lost 0 bases, J lost 5 bases, and 7 bases lay in between. The CDR3 extends over 14 amino acids. The CDR3 spells CASSDSQRTGELFF. CDR3 DNA, as far as it was read: TGTGCCAGCAGTGACTCCCAGAGAACCGGGGAG.

This clone was detected many times. The read gets to within 3 residues of the CDR3 end, and the germline J gene fills in the rest. V gene TRBV12-3 or TRBV12-4 combines with J gene TRBJ2-3, with 8 bases fitting TRBD2. This CDR3 contains 15 residues. The J segment lost 4 bases and the V segment lost 2 bases, leaving 5 bases of the junction unmatched. Partial CDR3 DNA: TGTGCCAGCAGTTTATCGGGACTAGTTGCAGATACG. This translates into CASSLSGLVADT. The full CDR3 is CASSLSGLVADTQYF.

This clone was picked up many times. The CDR3 end is not reached by the read, which stops 3 residues before it; the germline J gene fills it in. The chain combines TRBV14 with TRBJ2-1; D remains unclear. Germline V CDR1 and CDR2: SGHDN, FVKESK. CDR3 length equals 16 residues. V lost 0 bases, J lost 1 base, and 10 bases lay in between. The covered CDR3 bases are TGTGCCAGCAGCCAAGATGGCCTTTGGTCCTACAATGAG. Amino acid sequence: CASSQDGLWSYNE. The entire CDR3 sequence reads CASSQDGLWSYNEQFF.

This clone was found many times. Read data end 3 residues before the CDR3 end; the end is taken from the germline J gene. The chain links TRBV14 to TRBJ2-2; D is uncertain. The CDR3 loop spans 13 amino acids. The germline V gene encodes CDR1 SGHDN and CDR2 FVKESK. V lost 6 bases and J lost 6, with 11 bases in between. The CDR3 loop is CASSPGRAGELFF. The CDR3 DNA, read in part, is TGTGCCAGCAGTCCTGGTCGCGCCGGGGAG.

This clone has at least ten counts. The read terminates 3 residues ahead of where the CDR3 ends, so the germline J gene completes it. The chain carries TRBV5-4 and TRBJ2-2; TRBD1 agrees at 7 bases. CDR1 is SGHNT, CDR2 YYREEE, per germline (reference sequence). This CDR3 region has 16 residues. V was clipped by 7 bases and J by 3 bases; unmatched bases: 12. CDR3 sequence: CASGPLDTGDTGELFF. The covered CDR3 bases are TGTGCCAGCGGACCTCTGGATACAGGGGACACCGGGGAG.

This clone was counted many times. The CDR3 end lies 3 residues beyond the end of the read and is filled in from the germline J gene. The chain joins TRBV9 to TRBJ2-7; TRBD2 aligns across 11 bases. V gave up 4 bases and J gave up 3 bases; unmatched junction bases: 3. The CDR3 has 14 amino acids. Looked up from germline, CDR1 is SGDLS and CDR2 is YYNGEE. CDR3 sequence: CASSPLAGGYEQYF. Incomplete CDR3 DNA: TGTGCCAGCAGCCCCCTAGCGGGAGGCTACGAG.

This clone was counted ten times or more. This same CDR3 is encoded by further DNA sequences in the sample. The DNA read from the CDR3 is TGTGCCAGCAGCCCATTAGGGACAGGGAGCAATCAGCCC. Its translation: CASSPLGTGSNQP. The CDR3 in its entirety is CASSPLGTGSNQPQHF. The V and J genes are TRBV7-8 and TRBJ1-5; TRBD1 matches 9 bases. The read ends 3 residues shy of where the CDR3 ends; the end is completed using the germline J gene. CDR3 size: 16 residues. In germline, CDR1 is SGHVS, CDR2 FQNEAQ. The V segment lost 5 bases and the J segment 1 base; nucleotides outside the gene matches: 6.

This clone was counted only a few times. The read terminates 3 residues before the CDR3 end, so the remaining end is supplied by the germline J gene. This chain uses TRBV18 with TRBJ2-6, with a tentative D call TRBD1 (6 bases). The length of the CDR3 is 16 residues. Germline loops: CDR1 KGHSH, CDR2 LQKENI. Trimming took 4 bases from V and 0 from J, leaving 10 bases between them. The CDR3 spells CASSQTGTSGANVLTF. Partial CDR3 DNA: TGTGCCAGCTCACAAACAGGGACCTCTGGGGCCAACGTC.

The sample holds many counts of this clone. With the read ending 3 residues before the CDR3 end, the germline J gene is used to fill in that end. The genes are TRBV7-8 and TRBJ1-1, with D possibly matching TRBD1 (5 bases). Germline loops: CDR1 SGHVS, CDR2 FQNEAQ. V dropped 2 bases and J dropped 1 base, with 14 bases sitting between them. The CDR3 contains 16 residues. The CDR3: CASSLSEGRRNTEAFF. The part of the CDR3 DNA that was read is TGTGCCAGCAGCTTATCGGAGGGGCGGCGGAACACTGAA.

This clone came up many times. The read ends 3 residues shy of where the CDR3 ends; the end is completed using the germline J gene. The chain combines TRBV12-3 or TRBV12-4 with TRBJ1-5, with 7 bases aligning to TRBD1. The CDR3 covers 15 residues. Germline trimming cut 5 bases from V and 1 base from J; bases unmatched to any gene: 5. The CDR3 sequence: CASSPTGPSNQPQHF. The sequenced CDR3 bases are TGTGCCAGCAGTCCGACAGGGCCCAGCAATCAGCCC.

The sample holds many counts of this clone. The CDR3 end lies 3 residues beyond the end of the read and is filled in from the germline J gene. Other DNA variants within this sample encode the same CDR3. The chain links TRBV5-1 to TRBJ2-3; 9 positions agree with TRBD2. Per the germline V gene, CDR1 is SGHRS and CDR2 is YFSETQ. This CDR3 has 15 amino acids. The V segment lost 0 bases and the J segment 8 bases; nucleotides outside the gene matches: 7. The covered CDR3 bases are TGCGCCAGCAGCTTGGTTGCGGGAGGGCCAGCTACG. It translates to CASSLVAGGPAT. The CDR3 as a whole reads CASSLVAGGPATQYF. Based on the CDR3 plus reference TRBV5-1 and TRBJ2-3, the full variable domain is KAGVTQTPRYLIKTRGQQVTLSCSPISGHRSVSWYQQTPGQGLQFLFEYFSETQRNKGNFPGRFSGRQFSNSRSEMNVSTLELGDSALYLCASSLVAGGPATQYFGPGTRLTVL.

This clone came up many times. The CDR3 reads CASSQDGDPASEQFF. Incomplete CDR3 DNA: TGTGCCAGCAGCCAAGACGGGGATCCAGCAAGTGAG. V usage is TRBV4-2 and J usage is TRBJ2-1, with D possibly being TRBD2 (5 bases). The sequenced fragment ends 3 residues before the CDR3 boundary, so the rest is inferred from the germline J gene. The germline V gene encodes CDR1 LGHNA and CDR2 YNFKEQ. Trimming removed 0 bases at V and 9 bases at J, with 15 bases between. The CDR3 extends over 15 amino acids.

The table lists this clone with many counts. CDR3 DNA (partial): TGCGCCAGCTGCGAGCTGGGGGGGGAAGAGACC. As protein: CASCELGGEET. The entire CDR3 protein is CASCELGGEETQYF. This chain joins TRBV10-2 and TRBJ2-5, with 7 positions matching TRBD2. The CDR3 is cut off 3 residues early in the read; its end comes from the germline J gene. Germline loops: CDR1 WSHSY, CDR2 SAAADI. The CDR3 totals 14 residues. Trimming cost V 8 bases and J 3 bases; bases outside gene matches: 9.

This clone was seen ten or more times. The read ends 3 residues shy of where the CDR3 ends; the end is completed using the germline J gene. The chain joins TRBV7-2 to TRBJ2-7; D call uncertain. CDR1 is SGHTA, CDR2 FQGNSA, per germline. CDR3 length: 12 amino acids. Trimming pared 6 bases from V and 2 bases from J, leaving 8 bases between. The CDR3 DNA, read in part, is TGTGCCAGCAGTAAGGTGGCCTACGAG. It is translated as CASSKVAYE. The whole CDR3 is CASSKVAYEQYF.

This clone was seen many times. The read gets to within 3 residues of the CDR3 end, and the germline J gene fills in the rest. The chain employs TRBV2 and TRBJ1-2; tentatively, D is TRBD1 (6 bases). This CDR3 spans 15 amino acids. Germline CDR1 and CDR2: SNHLY and FYNNEI. V lost 5 bases and J lost 3, with 16 bases in between. The CDR3 DNA, read in part, is TGTGCCAGCAGTCCCAGGACAGTTACCTACTATGGC. It codes for CASSPRTVTYYG. The complete CDR3 reads CASSPRTVTYYGYTF.